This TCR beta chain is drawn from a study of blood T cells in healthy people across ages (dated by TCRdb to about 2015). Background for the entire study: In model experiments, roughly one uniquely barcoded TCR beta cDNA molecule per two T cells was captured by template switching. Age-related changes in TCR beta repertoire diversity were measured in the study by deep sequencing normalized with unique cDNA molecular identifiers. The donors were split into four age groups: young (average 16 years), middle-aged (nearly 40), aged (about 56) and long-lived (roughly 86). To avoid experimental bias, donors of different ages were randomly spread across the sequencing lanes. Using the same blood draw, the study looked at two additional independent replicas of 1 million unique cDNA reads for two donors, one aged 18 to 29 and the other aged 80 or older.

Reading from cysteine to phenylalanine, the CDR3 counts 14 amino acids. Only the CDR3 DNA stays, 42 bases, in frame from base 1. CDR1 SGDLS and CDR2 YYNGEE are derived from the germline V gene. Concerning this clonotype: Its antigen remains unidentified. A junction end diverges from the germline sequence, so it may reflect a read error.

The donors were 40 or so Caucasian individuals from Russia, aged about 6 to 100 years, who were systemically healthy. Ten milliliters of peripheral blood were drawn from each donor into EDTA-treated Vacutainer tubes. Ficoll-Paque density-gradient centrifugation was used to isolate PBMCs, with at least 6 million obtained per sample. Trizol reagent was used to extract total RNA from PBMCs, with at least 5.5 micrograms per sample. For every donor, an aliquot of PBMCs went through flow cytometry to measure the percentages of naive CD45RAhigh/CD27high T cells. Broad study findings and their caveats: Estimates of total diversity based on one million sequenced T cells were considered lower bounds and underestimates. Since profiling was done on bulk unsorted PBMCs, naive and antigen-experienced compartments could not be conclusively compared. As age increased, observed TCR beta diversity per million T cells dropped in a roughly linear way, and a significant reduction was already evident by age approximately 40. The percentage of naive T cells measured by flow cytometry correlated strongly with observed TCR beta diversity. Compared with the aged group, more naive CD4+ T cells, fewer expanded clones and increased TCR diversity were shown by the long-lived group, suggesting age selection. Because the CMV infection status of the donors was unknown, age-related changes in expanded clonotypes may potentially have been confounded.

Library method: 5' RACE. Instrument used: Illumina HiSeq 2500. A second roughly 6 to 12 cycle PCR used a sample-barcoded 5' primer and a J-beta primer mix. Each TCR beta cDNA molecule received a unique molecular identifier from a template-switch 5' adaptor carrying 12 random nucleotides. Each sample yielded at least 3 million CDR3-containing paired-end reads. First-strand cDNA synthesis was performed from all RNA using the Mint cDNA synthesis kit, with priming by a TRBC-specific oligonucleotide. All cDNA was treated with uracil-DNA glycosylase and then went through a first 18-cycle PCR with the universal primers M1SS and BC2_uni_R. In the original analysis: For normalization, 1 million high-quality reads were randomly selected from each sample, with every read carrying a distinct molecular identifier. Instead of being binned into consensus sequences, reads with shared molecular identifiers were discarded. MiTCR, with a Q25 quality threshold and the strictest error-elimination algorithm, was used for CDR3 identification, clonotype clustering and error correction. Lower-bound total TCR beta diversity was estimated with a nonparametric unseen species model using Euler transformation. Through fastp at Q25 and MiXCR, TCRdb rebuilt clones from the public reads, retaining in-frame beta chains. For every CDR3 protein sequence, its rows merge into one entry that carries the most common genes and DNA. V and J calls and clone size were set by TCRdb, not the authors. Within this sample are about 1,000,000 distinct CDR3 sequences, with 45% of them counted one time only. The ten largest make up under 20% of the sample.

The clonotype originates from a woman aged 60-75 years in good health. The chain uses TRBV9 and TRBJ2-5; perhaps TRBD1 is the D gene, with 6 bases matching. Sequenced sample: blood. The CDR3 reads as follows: CASSGGQGQEIQYF. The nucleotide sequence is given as TGTGCCAGCAGCGGGGGACAAGGCCAAGAGATCCAGTACTTC.